This TCR beta chain was found in a study of CD8 T cell repertoires and HIV-1 epitope variants. At the level of the study: Separate wells received one of Twenty-five Gag or Nef variant peptides. Tested: three Gag epitope families, Nef HW9 and YT9. IL-2, IL-7 and IL-15 were added on days 3 and 7 of roughly 10-day cultures.

Findings and caveats of the study: Nine antigen-specific TCR beta clonotypes were found; five to seven seemed cross-reactive to variants.

The protocol was immunoSEQ multiplex PCR, while the TCRdb copy is restricted to in-frame clones and leaves out a portion. The sample has under 100,000 clones, 60% to 80% seen once. As concerns this clone: The antigen remains unidentified.

Input material: uncultured baseline CD8+ T cells from peripheral blood mononuclear cells (PBMCs). The sequence was obtained from a male donor with HIV.

The CDR3 sequence is CSVAPLAGGTDTQYF. DNA of the CDR3: TGCAGCGTGGCCCCACTAGCGGGAGGCACAGATACGCAGTATTTT. This chain links TRBV29-1 with TRBJ2-3; 11 bases line up with TRBD2. Germline CDR1 and CDR2: SQVTM and ANQGSEA. V trimming: 6 bases; J trimming: 1 base; junction bases outside the gene matches: 6. The CDR3 runs to 15 residues.